This TCR beta chain was sequenced during a study of control samples from healthy donors and cancer patients. Here immunoSEQ multiplex PCR was the method, and the copy in TCRdb shows in-frame clones only, minus some. The sample carries more than 75,000 clones, approximately 84% recorded once. V lost 0 bases and J lost 5, with 13 bases in between. The germline gives CDR1 SGHTA, CDR2 FQGNSA. The CDR3 consists of 15 residues. The chain combines TRBV7-2 with TRBJ1-2; D is undetermined. This receptor was obtained from a man between 70 and 80 years old with lung cancer. The sequenced sample was PBMCs. The CDR3 nucleotides read TGTGCCAGCAGCTTAGCATCGGCCAGCGTTTATGGCTACACCTTC. The encoded protein is CASSLASASVYGYTF.